This TCR beta chain was profiled in a study of response to subunit inactivated influenza vaccine. The germline V gene encodes CDR1 SGHRS and CDR2 YFSETQ. This CDR3 comprises 15 residues. TCRdb processed the RT-PCR reads anew with MiXCR; each CDR3 protein has one entry. In the table there are roughly 760,000 distinct CDR3 sequences, 20% to 25% of which are singletons. This clonotype was seen more than once but under ten times. One end of the junction does not line up with germline, which may come from a read error. The receptor's source is a man in his fifties or sixties who received an inactivated influenza vaccine. V usage is TRBV5-1 and J usage is TRBJ2-1; TRBD1 matches 7 bases. Sequences were derived from PBMCs from blood, sampled 4 to 6 days after vaccination. The CDR3 protein is CASSLTGDEYSEQFF. CDR3 nucleotides: TGCGCCAGCAGCTTGACAGGGGATGAGTACAGTGAGCAGTTCTTC.